This record looks at one T cell receptor beta chain sequence and its context. CDR3 size: 14 residues. Germline V gene lookup returns CDR1 ENHRY and CDR2 SYGVKD. The V end was cut by 0 bases, the J end by 9 bases, with 14 bases between. Clones were read by immunoSEQ multiplex PCR, and TCRdb kept only the in-frame ones, dropping some. Of just under 60,000 clones in the sample, 85% to 95% were seen once. The sample originates from a study of technical replicates of blood from a handful of donors. This receptor was obtained from a human donor in good health. Some clones in this sample may be carry-over from other donors' samples. The sequencing sample was made of PBMCs. The chain couples TRBV10-3 to TRBJ1-2; tentative D call: TRBD1 (6 bases). The CDR3 here is CAISESNREVCYTF. CDR3 in DNA: TGTGCCATCAGTGAGTCGAACAGGGAAGTATGCTACACCTTC.